The next 31 T cell receptor beta chains were all read from a single sample in a study of shared clonotypes between healthy human individuals. Here immunoSEQ multiplex PCR was the method, and the copy in TCRdb shows in-frame clones only, minus some. This table has some 2,500,000 clones, 80% to 95% appearing once. Sequences were obtained from naive CD4+ T cells from PBMCs. Regarding subset: CD45RA+ positively selected. These receptor sequences come from a man aged 18-30 years in good health. Some clones in this sample may be carry-over from other donors' samples.

This clone is a singleton in its sample. This chain uses TRBV5-1 with TRBJ1-4, with D unresolved. V dropped 4 bases and J dropped 1 base, with 11 bases sitting between them. From germline, CDR1 is SGHRS and CDR2 YFSETQ. The CDR3 contains 15 residues. The CDR3 nucleotides are TGCGCCAGCAGCCCACGGGAGGAAACTAATGAAAAACTGTTTTTT. Translating it yields CASSPREETNEKLFF.

This clone was found a few times. The CDR3 region is CASSLAEGRVAFF. CDR3 nucleotides: TGCGCCAGCAGCTTGGCGGAGGGGAGAGTAGCTTTCTTT. The chain joins TRBV5-1 to TRBJ1-1, with TRBD1 as a possible D gene (5 bases). CDR1 and CDR2 (germline): SGHRS, YFSETQ. The CDR3 covers 13 residues. V lost 0 bases and J 10 bases, leaving 13 bases between the germline ends. Variable domain in full (rest from reference TRBV5-1 and TRBJ1-1): KAGVTQTPRYLIKTRGQQVTLSCSPISGHRSVSWYQQTPGQGLQFLFEYFSETQRNKGNFPGRFSGRQFSNSRSEMNVSTLELGDSALYLCASSLAEGRVAFFGQGTRLTVV.

The chain couples TRBV19 to TRBJ2-2; 9 bases are shared with TRBD1. CDR3 size: 16 residues. Trimming removed 4 bases from V and 2 bases from J; junction bases left unmatched: 5. Germline values: CDR1 LNHDA, CDR2 SQIVND (reference sequence). The CDR3 reads CASSSRDRVNTGELFF. The CDR3, as DNA: TGTGCCAGTAGTAGTCGGGACAGGGTCAACACCGGGGAGCTGTTTTTT.

In regard to this clone: Other nucleotide sequences from this sample produce the same CDR3. This chain connects TRBV6-5 to TRBJ2-7; D gene uncertain. Germline V lookup: CDR1 MNHEY, CDR2 SVGAGI. Trimming took off 0 bases at V and 2 bases at J, with 11 bases between the two ends. The CDR3 is made up of 15 amino acids. CDR3 protein: CASSYSSAFPYEQYF. In DNA, the CDR3 is TGTGCCAGCAGTTACTCTTCAGCCTTTCCCTACGAGCAGTACTTC.

V and J are TRBV30 and TRBJ2-3, with a weak D call TRBD1 (5 bases). Trimming pared 4 bases from V and 3 bases from J, leaving 11 bases between. The germline V gene encodes CDR1 GTSNPN and CDR2 SVGIG (reference sequence). This CDR3 has 13 residues. CDR3 loop: CAWNSPGTDTQYF. CDR3 in DNA: TGTGCCTGGAACTCACCAGGGACAGATACGCAGTATTTT.

The rearrangement joins TRBV27 to TRBJ2-7, with TRBD1 matching 7 bases. The CDR3 runs 15 residues. Trimming removed 4 bases from V and 3 bases from J; junction bases left unmatched: 9. Germline CDR1 MNHEY, CDR2 SMNVEV (reference sequence). CDR3 amino acids: CASSSYRGTDYEQYF. The CDR3 nucleotides read TGTGCCAGCAGTTCATACAGGGGCACCGACTACGAGCAGTACTTC.

This clone was seen a single time. Other DNA sequences from this sample encode an identical CDR3 as well. The chain couples TRBV9 to TRBJ1-4, with a weak D call TRBD1 (6 bases). Germline V gives CDR1 SGDLS, CDR2 YYNGEE. Trimming removed 0 bases from V and 8 bases from J, with 14 bases in between. CDR3 length equals 15 residues. Here the CDR3 DNA reads TGTGCCAGCAGCGTAGGTCCGGGGGCTGGAGAAAAACTGTTTTTT. Residues: CASSVGPGAGEKLFF. Full variable domain (remainder filled in from reference TRBV9 and TRBJ1-4): DSGVTQTPKHLITATGQRVTLRCSPRSGDLSVYWYQQSLDQGLQFLIQYYNGEERAKGNILERFSAQQFPDLHSELNLSSLELGDSALYFCASSVGPGAGEKLFFGSGTQLSVL.

The chain employs TRBV5-1 and TRBJ2-7; 11 nucleotides agree with TRBD2. Germline loops: CDR1 SGHRS, CDR2 YFSETQ. This CDR3 is 15 amino acids long. V was clipped by 4 bases and J by 5 bases; unmatched bases: 8. The CDR3 region is CASSINPSGRNEQYF. DNA of the CDR3: TGCGCCAGCAGCATAAATCCTAGCGGGAGGAACGAGCAGTACTTC.

The chain employs TRBV7-6 and TRBJ2-7, with D perhaps matching TRBD1 or TRBD2 (6 bases each). Germline assignment: CDR1 SGHVS and CDR2 FNYEAQ. This CDR3 has 16 residues. Trimming took 0 bases from V and 6 from J, leaving 18 bases between them. In DNA form, the CDR3 reads TGTGCCAGCAGCTTAGCTAAGGGGGGCGCAGGCCTCGAGCAGTACTTC. It specifies CASSLAKGGAGLEQYF.

V gene TRBV28 combines with J gene TRBJ2-4; no firm D call. In germline, CDR1 is MDHEN, CDR2 SYDVKM. The CDR3 runs to 15 residues. V shed 5 bases and J shed 1 base, with 12 bases lying between them. The CDR3 nucleotides are TGTGCCAGCAGTACCCAGTCTGTCGCCAAAAACATTCAGTACTTC. Amino acids: CASSTQSVAKNIQYF.

The J gene is TRBJ2-7, the V gene TRBV5-6; D tentatively reads TRBD1 or TRBD2 (5 bases each). The CDR3 consists of 15 residues. V lost 1 base to trimming and J lost 2 bases, with 13 bases between them. The germline CDR1 and CDR2 sequences are SGHDT and YYEEEE. CDR3 region: CASSLITGPPYEQYF. As DNA, the CDR3 is TGTGCCAGCAGCTTGATCACGGGGCCCCCCTACGAGCAGTACTTC.

The chain joins TRBV7-3 to TRBJ2-3; the match to TRBD2 covers 8 bases. The J segment lost 2 bases and the V segment lost 6 bases, leaving 10 bases of the junction unmatched. Germline V gene sequence: CDR1 SGHTA, CDR2 FQGTGA. This CDR3 contains 16 residues. The CDR3 DNA follows: TGTGCCAGCAGTCGCCACCCGGGGGGGACCACAGATACGCAGTATTTT. Protein sequence: CASSRHPGGTTDTQYF.

J is TRBJ2-1 and V is TRBV6-6; a possible D gene is TRBD1 (5 bases). This CDR3 is 14 amino acids long. Trimming pared 4 bases from V and 3 bases from J, leaving 10 bases between. In germline, CDR1 is MNHNY, CDR2 SVGAGI (reference sequence). The CDR3 DNA reads as TGTGCCAGCAGTTCGGACACCTTCTACAATGAGCAGTTCTTC. The encoded protein is CASSSDTFYNEQFF.

This chain connects TRBV10-3 to TRBJ2-7; D gene unclear. This CDR3 is built from 15 residues. Germline CDR1 reads ENHRY; CDR2 reads SYGVKD. V was trimmed by 5 bases and J by 2 bases, leaving 16 bases between them. The DNA for the CDR3 is TGTGCCATCAGTACCCTCGAGGAGCAGACCTACGAGCAGTACTTC. It translates to CAISTLEEQTYEQYF.

This chain links TRBV5-1 with TRBJ2-3; 9 bases map to TRBD2. The V gene's germline CDR1 is SGHRS and CDR2 YFSETQ. With V trimmed by 5 bases and J by 6 bases, 4 bases remained unmatched. This CDR3 has 13 residues. Here the CDR3 reads CASSMAGGDTQYF. CDR3 nucleotide sequence: TGCGCCAGCAGTATGGCGGGAGGGGATACGCAGTATTTT. Filled out from reference TRBV5-1 and TRBJ2-3, the complete variable domain reads KAGVTQTPRYLIKTRGQQVTLSCSPISGHRSVSWYQQTPGQGLQFLFEYFSETQRNKGNFPGRFSGRQFSNSRSEMNVSTLELGDSALYLCASSMAGGDTQYFGPGTRLTVL.

This chain links TRBV15 with TRBJ2-1; 12 positions match TRBD2. The CDR3 is 17 amino acids. Germline trimming cut 0 bases from V and 8 bases from J; bases unmatched to any gene: 8. Germline-derived CDR1 and CDR2 are LNHNV and YYDKDF (reference sequence). The CDR3 nucleotides are TGTGCCACCAGCAGAGATCGCAGACTAGCGGGAGTTCATGAGCAGTTCTTC. Its translation is CATSRDRRLAGVHEQFF.

This chain connects TRBV6-1 to TRBJ2-2; tentatively, D is TRBD1 (5 bases). Germline loops: CDR1 MNHNS, CDR2 SASEGT. V lost 6 bases and J lost 2, with 10 bases in between. This CDR3 contains 14 residues. CDR3: CASSLGANTGELFF. Here the CDR3 DNA reads TGTGCCAGCAGCTTAGGGGCAAACACCGGGGAGCTGTTTTTT.

The chain combines TRBV9 with TRBJ2-2, with 8 nucleotides matching TRBD2. Looked up from germline, CDR1 is SGDLS and CDR2 is YYNGEE. The CDR3 spans 15 residues. V trimming: 7 bases; J trimming: 4 bases; junction bases outside the gene matches: 9. CDR3 DNA sequence: TGTGCCAGCCGCCCCTCGGGGGGGAGCACCGGGGAGCTGTTTTTT. It yields the protein CASRPSGGSTGELFF. Based on the CDR3 plus reference TRBV9 and TRBJ2-2, the full variable domain is DSGVTQTPKHLITATGQRVTLRCSPRSGDLSVYWYQQSLDQGLQFLIQYYNGEERAKGNILERFSAQQFPDLHSELNLSSLELGDSALYFCASRPSGGSTGELFFGEGSRLTVL.

A few counts support this clone. This rearrangement joins TRBV7-2 to TRBJ1-2; TRBD1 aligns across 7 bases. CDR3 length: 13 amino acids. V shed 2 bases and J 8 bases; nucleotides not matched to a gene: 5. CDR1 SGHTA and CDR2 FQGNSA come from the germline V gene. CDR3 in DNA: TGTGCCAGCAGCTTAACAGGGGATACAGGCTACACCTTC. Protein sequence: CASSLTGDTGYTF.

V usage is TRBV28 and J usage is TRBJ2-3; the match to TRBD2 covers 9 bases. Trimming removed 6 bases from V and 1 base from J; junction bases left unmatched: 5. This CDR3 is built from 15 residues. Germline V CDR1 and CDR2: MDHEN, SYDVKM. CDR3 sequence reads: CASSPRTSGTDTQYF. DNA of the CDR3: TGTGCCAGCAGCCCCCGGACTAGCGGCACAGATACGCAGTATTTT.

The V call is TRBV5-1, the J call TRBJ2-3; possibly TRBD1 for D (6 bases). Between the trimmed V and J ends, which lost 3 bases and 4 bases, there was a span of 12 bases. Germline values: CDR1 SGHRS, CDR2 YFSETQ. CDR3 length equals 14 residues. The chain's CDR3 is CASSSGTPSDTQYF. CDR3 DNA: TGCGCCAGCAGCTCAGGGACACCTTCAGATACGCAGTATTTT.

The chain links TRBV27 to TRBJ1-2; possible D gene TRBD1, 6 bases. This CDR3 is 15 amino acids long. CDR1 is MNHEY and CDR2 is SMNVEV in the germline V gene (reference sequence). V was pared by 3 bases and J by 4 bases, with 15 bases between. The CDR3 nucleotides read TGTGCCAGCAGTTTTGGGGGGGCCCAGATCTATGGCTACACCTTC. Amino acid sequence: CASSFGGAQIYGYTF.

This clone appeared a few times. Distinct nucleotide sequences in the sample also encode this CDR3. The chain carries TRBV5-1 and TRBJ1-5; TRBD1 might be the D (5 bases). Germline V CDR1 and CDR2: SGHRS, YFSETQ. The CDR3 consists of 15 residues. V lost 0 bases, J lost 7 bases, and 14 bases lay in between. The CDR3 DNA reads TGCGCCAGCAGCTTGGAGGGTCAGGGCGGGCAGCCCCAGCATTTT. It specifies CASSLEGQGGQPQHF.

V is TRBV5-1 and J is TRBJ2-7; TRBD1 agrees at 8 bases. Unmatched junction bases numbered 5, after V lost 4 bases and J lost 2 bases. Germline V gene lookup returns CDR1 SGHRS and CDR2 YFSETQ. The CDR3 totals 14 residues. CDR3 sequence reads: CASSQDRVTYEQYF. CDR3 nucleotide sequence: TGCGCCAGCAGCCAGGACAGGGTGACCTACGAGCAGTACTTC.

V gene TRBV7-6 combines with J gene TRBJ1-2; D remains unclear. V was clipped by 5 bases and J by 2 bases, with 12 bases between them. The CDR3 is made up of 14 amino acids. Germline V gene lookup returns CDR1 SGHVS and CDR2 FNYEAQ. CDR3: CASSLGPSNYGYTF. The CDR3 DNA reads as TGTGCCAGCAGCCTGGGCCCCTCGAACTATGGCTACACCTTC.

The gene calls are TRBV6-5 and TRBJ2-7; TRBD1 might be the D (6 bases). The V end was cut by 0 bases, the J end by 9 bases, with 15 bases between. The CDR3 totals 14 residues. Germline V gives CDR1 MNHEY, CDR2 SVGAGI. CDR3 amino acids: CASSYSSTGTWQYF. CDR3 DNA sequence: TGTGCCAGCAGTTACTCCTCAACAGGGACCTGGCAGTACTTC.

The V call is TRBV19, the J call TRBJ1-4; D uncertain. This CDR3 is built from 13 residues. Germline CDR1 is LNHDA and CDR2 is SQIVND (reference sequence). Between the trimmed V and J ends, which lost 2 bases and 8 bases, there was a span of 9 bases. Here the CDR3 reads CASSIPQGEKLFF. The CDR3, as DNA: TGTGCCAGTAGTATACCACAAGGGGAAAAACTGTTTTTT.

The chain employs TRBV7-2 and TRBJ2-2; D unclear. The CDR3 covers 16 residues. Trimming removed 3 bases at V and 2 bases at J, with 13 bases between. The germline CDR1 and CDR2 sequences are SGHTA and FQGNSA. CDR3: CASSLFDPRNTGELFF. In DNA form, the CDR3 reads TGTGCCAGCAGCTTGTTCGACCCGCGCAACACCGGGGAGCTGTTTTTT.

Regarding this clone: The junction and the germline gene differ at one end; a read error may be behind it. V gene TRBV6-6 combines with J gene TRBJ2-5; 7 nucleotides match TRBD2. Germline V gene sequence: CDR1 MNHNY, CDR2 SVGAGI (reference sequence). The CDR3 consists of 13 residues. CDR3 sequence: CAISESGGETQYF. CDR3 DNA: TGTGCCATCAGTGAGTCGGGGGGAGAGACCCAGTACTTC.

The chain employs TRBV7-9 and TRBJ2-4; D tentatively fits TRBD1 or TRBD2 (6 bases each). The ends were cut back, 5 bases at V and 9 bases at J, with 11 bases in the middle. Germline V gives CDR1 SEHNR, CDR2 FQNEAQ (reference sequence). The CDR3 consists of 12 residues. CDR3 sequence reads: CASSPQGGIQYF. In DNA, the CDR3 is TGTGCCAGCAGCCCACAGGGAGGCATTCAGTACTTC.

Of note for this clone: This sample includes further DNA sequences coding for the same CDR3. J is TRBJ2-6 and V is TRBV30, with no clear D. The V end lost 5 bases, the J end lost 2 bases, and 4 bases lay between the germline ends. Germline loops: CDR1 GTSNPN, CDR2 SVGIG (reference sequence). This CDR3 has 12 residues. The CDR3 reads CAWGTGANVLTF. Here the CDR3 DNA reads TGTGCCTGGGGTACTGGGGCCAACGTCCTGACTTTC.